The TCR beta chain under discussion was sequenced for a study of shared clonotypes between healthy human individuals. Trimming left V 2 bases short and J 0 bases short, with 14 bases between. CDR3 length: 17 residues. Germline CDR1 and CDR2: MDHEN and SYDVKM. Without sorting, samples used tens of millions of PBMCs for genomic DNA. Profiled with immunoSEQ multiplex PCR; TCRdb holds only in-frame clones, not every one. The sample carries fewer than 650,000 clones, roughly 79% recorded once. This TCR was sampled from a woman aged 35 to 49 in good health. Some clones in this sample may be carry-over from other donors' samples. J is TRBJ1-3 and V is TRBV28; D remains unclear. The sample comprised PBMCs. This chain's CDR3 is CASSLIRFRNSGNTIYF. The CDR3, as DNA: TGTGCCAGCAGTTTAATCCGGTTCAGGAACTCTGGAAACACCATATATTTT.